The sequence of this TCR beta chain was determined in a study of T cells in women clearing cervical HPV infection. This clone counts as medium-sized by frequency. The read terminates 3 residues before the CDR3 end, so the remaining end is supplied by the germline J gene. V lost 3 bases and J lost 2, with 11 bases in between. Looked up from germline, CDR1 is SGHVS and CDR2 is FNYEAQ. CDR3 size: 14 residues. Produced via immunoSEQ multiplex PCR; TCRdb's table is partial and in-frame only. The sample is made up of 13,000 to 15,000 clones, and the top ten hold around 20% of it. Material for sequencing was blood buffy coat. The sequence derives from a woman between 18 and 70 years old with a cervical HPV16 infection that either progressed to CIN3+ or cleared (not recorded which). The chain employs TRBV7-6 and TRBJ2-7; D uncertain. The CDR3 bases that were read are TGTGCCAGCAGCTTGGTCCACAGTACCTACGAG. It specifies CASSLVHSTYE. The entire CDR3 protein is CASSLVHSTYEQYF.